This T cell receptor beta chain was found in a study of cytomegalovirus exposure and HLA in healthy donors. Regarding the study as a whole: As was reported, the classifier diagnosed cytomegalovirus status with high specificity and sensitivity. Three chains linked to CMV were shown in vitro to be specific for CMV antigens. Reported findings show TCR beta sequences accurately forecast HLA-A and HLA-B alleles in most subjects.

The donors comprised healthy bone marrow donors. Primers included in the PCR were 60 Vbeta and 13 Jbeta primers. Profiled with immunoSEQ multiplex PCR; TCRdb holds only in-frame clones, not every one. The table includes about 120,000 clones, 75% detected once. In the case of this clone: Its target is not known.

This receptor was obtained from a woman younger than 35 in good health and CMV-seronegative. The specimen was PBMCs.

The CDR3 DNA sequence: TGCGCCAGCAGCCAGGCGACAGGGGGTGGGCAGCCCCAGCATTTT. Translating gives CASSQATGGGQPQHF. The chain employs TRBV4-1 and TRBJ1-5, with 9 bases matching TRBD1. This CDR3 contains 15 residues. V lost 3 bases and J lost 7; bases outside the gene matches: 7. Per germline, CDR1 MGHRA and CDR2 YSYEKL.